A selection of T cell receptor beta chains follows, all from one sample in a study of shared clonotypes between healthy human individuals. Assay: immunoSEQ multiplex PCR; the TCRdb copy retains only in-frame clones and omits some. The sample consists of under 600,000 clones, approximately 97% of them appearing once. The material sequenced was naive CD4+ T cells sorted from blood. The receptors were sampled from a woman in her twenties or thirties in good health. Both conserved end residues are part of each CDR3. Fields, in order: D gene, V gene, J gene, CDR3 protein. The D gene is left open where the match is weak.

D: -
V: TRBV18
J: TRBJ2-5
CDR3: CASSPLQGQETQYF

D: TRBD2
V: TRBV5-1
J: TRBJ2-2
CDR3: CASSPRTGGTGELFF

D: -
V: TRBV5-1
J: TRBJ1-2
CDR3: CASSLGGGQNYGYTF

D: TRBD2
V: TRBV19
J: TRBJ2-2
CDR3: CASSIEWLAGETGELFF

D: TRBD2
V: TRBV14
J: TRBJ2-1
CDR3: CASSQVQRGYNEQFF

D: -
V: TRBV28
J: TRBJ2-7
CDR3: CASNKGAGNEQYF

D: -
V: TRBV28
J: TRBJ2-7
CDR3: CASTIPSGVGYEQYF

D: -
V: TRBV30
J: TRBJ1-1
CDR3: CAWSRGVAEAFF

D: TRBD2
V: TRBV11-3
J: TRBJ2-1
CDR3: CASSLRTSGYNEQFF

D: TRBD2
V: TRBV5-1
J: TRBJ2-7
CDR3: CASSWTSGSYEQYF

D: -
V: TRBV9
J: TRBJ2-1
CDR3: CASSANREMVYNEQFF

D: TRBD2
V: TRBV6-6
J: TRBJ2-2
CDR3: CASSPAGGSGELFF

D: -
V: TRBV5-4
J: TRBJ2-2
CDR3: CASSLTSTSDWTGELFF